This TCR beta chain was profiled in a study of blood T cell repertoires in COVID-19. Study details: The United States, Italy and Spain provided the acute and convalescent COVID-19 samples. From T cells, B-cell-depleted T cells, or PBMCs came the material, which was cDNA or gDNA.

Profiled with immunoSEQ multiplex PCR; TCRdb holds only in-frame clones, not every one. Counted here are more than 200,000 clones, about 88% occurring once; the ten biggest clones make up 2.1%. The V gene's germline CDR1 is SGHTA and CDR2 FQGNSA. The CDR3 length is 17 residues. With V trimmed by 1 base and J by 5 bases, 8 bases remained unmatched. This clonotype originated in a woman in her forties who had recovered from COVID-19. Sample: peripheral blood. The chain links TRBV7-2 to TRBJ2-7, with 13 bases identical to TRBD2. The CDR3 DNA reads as TGTGCCAGCAGCTTAGAACTAGCGGGAGGGCGGGGGAACGAGCAGTACTTC. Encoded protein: CASSLELAGGRGNEQYF.